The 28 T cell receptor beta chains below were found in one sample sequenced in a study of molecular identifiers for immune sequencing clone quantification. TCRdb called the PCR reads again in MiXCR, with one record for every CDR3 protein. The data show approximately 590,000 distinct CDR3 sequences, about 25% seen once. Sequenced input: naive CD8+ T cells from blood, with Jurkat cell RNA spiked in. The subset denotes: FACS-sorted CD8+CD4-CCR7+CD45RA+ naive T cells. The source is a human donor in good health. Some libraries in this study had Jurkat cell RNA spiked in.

The CDR3 spells CASSAPWDGQYTQYF. CDR3 sequence (DNA): TGTGCCAGTAGTGCGCCTTGGGACGGGCAATATACGCAGTATTTT. The chain is built from TRBV19 and TRBJ2-3; D tentatively fits TRBD1 or TRBD2 (5 bases each). Trimming took off 5 bases at V and 7 bases at J, with 19 bases between the two ends. Germline CDR1 reads LNHDA; CDR2 reads SQIVND (reference sequence). The CDR3 is made up of 15 amino acids.

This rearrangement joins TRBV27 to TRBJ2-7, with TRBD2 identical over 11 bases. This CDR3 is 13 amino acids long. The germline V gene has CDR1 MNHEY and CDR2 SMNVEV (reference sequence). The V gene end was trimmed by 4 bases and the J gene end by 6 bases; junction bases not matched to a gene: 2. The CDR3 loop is CASSYSGGAEQYF. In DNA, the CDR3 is TGTGCCAGCAGTTATAGCGGGGGGGCCGAGCAGTACTTC.

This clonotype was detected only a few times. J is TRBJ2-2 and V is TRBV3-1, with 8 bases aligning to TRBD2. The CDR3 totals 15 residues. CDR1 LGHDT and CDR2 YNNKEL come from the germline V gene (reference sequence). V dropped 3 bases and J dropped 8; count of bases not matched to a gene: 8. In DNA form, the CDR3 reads TGTGCCAGCAGCCATTTGCTGGGACTAGTAGGGGAGCTGTTTTTT. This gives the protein CASSHLLGLVGELFF.

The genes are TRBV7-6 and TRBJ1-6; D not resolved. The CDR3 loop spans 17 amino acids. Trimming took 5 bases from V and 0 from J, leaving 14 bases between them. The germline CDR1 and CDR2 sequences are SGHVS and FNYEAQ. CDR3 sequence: CASSAEPSSSYNSPLHF. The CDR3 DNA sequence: TGTGCCAGCAGCGCTGAGCCCTCGAGCTCCTATAATTCACCCCTCCACTTT. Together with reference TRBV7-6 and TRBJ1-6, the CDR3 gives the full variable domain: GAGVSQSPRYKVTKRGQDVALRCDPISGHVSLYWYRQALGQGPEFLTYFNYEAQQDKSGLPNDRFSAERPEGSISTLTIQRTEQRDSAMYRCASSAEPSSSYNSPLHFGNGTRLTVT.

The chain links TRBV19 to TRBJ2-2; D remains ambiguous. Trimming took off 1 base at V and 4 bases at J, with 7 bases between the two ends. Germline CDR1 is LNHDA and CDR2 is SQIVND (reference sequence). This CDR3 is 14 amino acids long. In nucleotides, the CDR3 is TGTGCCAGTAGTATAGGTTGGGTCACCGGGGAGCTGTTTTTT. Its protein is CASSIGWVTGELFF.

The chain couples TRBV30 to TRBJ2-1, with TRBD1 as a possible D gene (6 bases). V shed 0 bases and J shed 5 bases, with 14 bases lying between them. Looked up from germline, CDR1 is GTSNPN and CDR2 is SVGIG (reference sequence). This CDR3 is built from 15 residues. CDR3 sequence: CAWSVLGAADNEQFF. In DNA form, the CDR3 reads TGTGCCTGGAGTGTACTGGGGGCCGCCGACAATGAGCAGTTCTTC. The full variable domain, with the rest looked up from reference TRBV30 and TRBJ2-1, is SQTIHQWPATLVQPVGSPLSLECTVEGTSNPNLYWYRQAAGRGLQLLFYSVGIGQISSEVPQNLSASRPQDRQFILSSKKLLLSDSGFYLCAWSVLGAADNEQFFGPGTRLTVL.

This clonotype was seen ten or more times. CDR3 region: CASKTYNYGYTF. Here the CDR3 DNA reads TGTGCCAGTAAAACATATAACTATGGCTACACCTTC. The rearrangement uses TRBV19 and TRBJ1-2; no clear D. The length of the CDR3 is 12 residues. Germline V gives CDR1 LNHDA, CDR2 SQIVND (reference sequence). Deletions cut 7 bases from V and 1 base from J, with 7 bases between.

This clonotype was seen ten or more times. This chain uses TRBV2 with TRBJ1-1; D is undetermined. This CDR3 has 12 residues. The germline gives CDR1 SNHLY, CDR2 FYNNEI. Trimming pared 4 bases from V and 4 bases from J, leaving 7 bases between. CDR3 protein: CASSVQITEAFF. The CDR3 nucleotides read TGTGCCAGCAGTGTACAGATCACTGAAGCTTTCTTT.

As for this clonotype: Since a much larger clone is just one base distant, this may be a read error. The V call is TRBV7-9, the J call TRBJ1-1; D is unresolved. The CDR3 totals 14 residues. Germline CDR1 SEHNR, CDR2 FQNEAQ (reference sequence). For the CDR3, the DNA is TGTGCCAGCAGCCCCCCGGAAGCGAACACTGAAGCTTCCTTT. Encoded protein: CASSPPEANTEASF. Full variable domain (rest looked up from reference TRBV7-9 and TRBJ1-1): DTGVSQNPRHKITKRGQNVTFRCDPISEHNRLYWYRQTLGQGPEFLTYFQNEAQLEKSRLLSDRFSAERPKGSFSTLEIQRTEQGDSAMYLCASSPPEANTEASFGQGTRLTVV.

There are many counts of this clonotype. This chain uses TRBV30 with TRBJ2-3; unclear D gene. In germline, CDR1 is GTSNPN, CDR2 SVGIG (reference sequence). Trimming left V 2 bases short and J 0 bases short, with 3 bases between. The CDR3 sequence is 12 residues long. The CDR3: CAWSPSTDTQYF. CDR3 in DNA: TGTGCCTGGAGTCCGAGCACAGATACGCAGTATTTT. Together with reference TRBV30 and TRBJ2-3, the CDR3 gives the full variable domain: SQTIHQWPATLVQPVGSPLSLECTVEGTSNPNLYWYRQAAGRGLQLLFYSVGIGQISSEVPQNLSASRPQDRQFILSSKKLLLSDSGFYLCAWSPSTDTQYFGPGTRLTVL.

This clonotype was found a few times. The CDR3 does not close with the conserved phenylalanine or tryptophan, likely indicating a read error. In DNA, the CDR3 is TGTGCCAGCAGTGAAGTGTGGGGGGAGAGCGAGCAGTACCTC. This sequence encodes CASSEVWGESEQYL. The V and J genes are TRBV6-1 and TRBJ2-7; D possibly corresponds to TRBD2 (6 bases). Germline V lookup: CDR1 MNHNS, CDR2 SASEGT. The CDR3 loop spans 14 amino acids. Deletions cut 1 base from V and 6 bases from J, with 13 bases between.

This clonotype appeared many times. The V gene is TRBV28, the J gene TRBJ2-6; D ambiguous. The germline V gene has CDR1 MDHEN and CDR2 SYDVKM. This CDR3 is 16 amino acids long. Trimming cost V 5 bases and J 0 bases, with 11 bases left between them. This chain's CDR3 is CASSGYLNSGANVLTF. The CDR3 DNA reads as TGTGCCAGCAGTGGGTACCTTAACTCTGGGGCCAACGTCCTGACTTTC.

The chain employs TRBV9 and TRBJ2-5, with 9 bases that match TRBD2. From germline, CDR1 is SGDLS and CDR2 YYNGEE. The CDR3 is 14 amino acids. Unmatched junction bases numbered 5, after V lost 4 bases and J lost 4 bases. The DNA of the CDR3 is TGTGCCAGCAGCACGCGGGGGGGCCGAGAGACCCAGTACTTC. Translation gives CASSTRGGRETQYF.

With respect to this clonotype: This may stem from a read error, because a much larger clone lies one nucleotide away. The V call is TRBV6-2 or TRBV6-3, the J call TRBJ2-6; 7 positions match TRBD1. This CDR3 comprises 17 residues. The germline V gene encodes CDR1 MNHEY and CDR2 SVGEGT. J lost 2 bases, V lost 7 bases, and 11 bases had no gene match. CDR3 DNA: TGTGCCAGCAACCCCAGGGACAGTTTCACTGGGGCCAACGTCCTGACTTTC. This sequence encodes CASNPRDSFTGANVLTF.

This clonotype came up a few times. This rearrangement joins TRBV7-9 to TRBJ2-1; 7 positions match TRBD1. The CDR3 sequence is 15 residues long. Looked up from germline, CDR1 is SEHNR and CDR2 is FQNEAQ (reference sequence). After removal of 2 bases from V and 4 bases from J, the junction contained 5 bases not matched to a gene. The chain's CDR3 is CASSLSDRNYNEQFF. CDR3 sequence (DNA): TGTGCCAGCAGCTTATCGGACAGGAATTACAATGAGCAGTTCTTC.

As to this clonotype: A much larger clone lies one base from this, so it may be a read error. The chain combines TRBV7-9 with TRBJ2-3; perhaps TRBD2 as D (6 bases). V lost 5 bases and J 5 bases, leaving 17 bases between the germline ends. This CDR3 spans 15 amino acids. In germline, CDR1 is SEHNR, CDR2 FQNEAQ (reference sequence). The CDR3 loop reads CASSPSGCAQDTQYF. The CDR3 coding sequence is TGTGCCAGCAGCCCGAGCGGGTGCGCACAAGATACGCAGTATTTT.

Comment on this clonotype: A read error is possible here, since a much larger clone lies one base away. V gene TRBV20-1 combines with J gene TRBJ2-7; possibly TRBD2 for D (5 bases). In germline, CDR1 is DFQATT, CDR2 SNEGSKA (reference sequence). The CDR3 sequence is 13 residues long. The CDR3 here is CSPRSSGDYQQYF. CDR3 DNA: TGCAGTCCCCGTAGTTCCGGAGACTACCAGCAGTACTTC.

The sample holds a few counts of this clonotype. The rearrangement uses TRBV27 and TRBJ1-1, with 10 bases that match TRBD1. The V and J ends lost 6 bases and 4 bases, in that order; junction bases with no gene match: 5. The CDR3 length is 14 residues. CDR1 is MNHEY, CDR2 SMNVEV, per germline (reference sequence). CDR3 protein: CASSPDRGFTEAFF. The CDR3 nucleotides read TGTGCCAGCAGCCCGGACAGGGGGTTCACTGAAGCTTTCTTT.

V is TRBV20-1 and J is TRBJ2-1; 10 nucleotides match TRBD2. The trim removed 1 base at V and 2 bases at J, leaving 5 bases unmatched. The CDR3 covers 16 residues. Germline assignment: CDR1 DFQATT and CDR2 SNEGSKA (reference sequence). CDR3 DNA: TGCAGTGCTAGAGGACTTACTAGCGGGGCCTACAATGAGCAGTTCTTC. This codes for CSARGLTSGAYNEQFF.

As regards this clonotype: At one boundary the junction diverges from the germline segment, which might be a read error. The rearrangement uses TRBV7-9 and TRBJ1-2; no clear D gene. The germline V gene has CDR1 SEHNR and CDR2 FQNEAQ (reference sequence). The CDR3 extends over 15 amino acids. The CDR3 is CGSSLAVETVYGYTF. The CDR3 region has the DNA TGTGGCAGCAGCTTAGCGGTTGAGACCGTCTATGGCTACACCTTC.

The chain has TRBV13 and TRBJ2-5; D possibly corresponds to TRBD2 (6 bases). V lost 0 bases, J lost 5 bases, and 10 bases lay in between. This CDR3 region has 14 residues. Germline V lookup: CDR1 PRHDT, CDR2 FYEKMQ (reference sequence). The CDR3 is CASSLGSAGETQYF. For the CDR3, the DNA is TGTGCCAGCAGCTTAGGGTCGGCGGGGGAGACCCAGTACTTC.

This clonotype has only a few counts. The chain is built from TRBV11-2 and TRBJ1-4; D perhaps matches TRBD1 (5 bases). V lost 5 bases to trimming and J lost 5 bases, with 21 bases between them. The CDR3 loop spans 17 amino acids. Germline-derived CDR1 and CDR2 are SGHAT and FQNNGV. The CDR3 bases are TGTGCCAGCAGCGGAGACCGGGACCCAATACCGAATGAAAAACTGTTTTTT. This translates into CASSGDRDPIPNEKLFF.

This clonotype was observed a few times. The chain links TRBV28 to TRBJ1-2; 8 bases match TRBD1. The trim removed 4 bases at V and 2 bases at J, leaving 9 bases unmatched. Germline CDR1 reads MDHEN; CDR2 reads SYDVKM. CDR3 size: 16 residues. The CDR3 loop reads CASSSLPRTGNYGYTF. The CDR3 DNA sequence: TGTGCCAGCAGTTCCCTTCCCAGGACAGGGAACTATGGCTACACCTTC.

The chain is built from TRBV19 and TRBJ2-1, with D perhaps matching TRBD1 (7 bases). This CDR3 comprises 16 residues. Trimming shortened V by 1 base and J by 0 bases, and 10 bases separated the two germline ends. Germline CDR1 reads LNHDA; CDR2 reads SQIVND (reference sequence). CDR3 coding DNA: TGTGCCAGTAGTATAGCAGGGGGGAGCTCCTACAATGAGCAGTTCTTC. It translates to CASSIAGGSSYNEQFF.

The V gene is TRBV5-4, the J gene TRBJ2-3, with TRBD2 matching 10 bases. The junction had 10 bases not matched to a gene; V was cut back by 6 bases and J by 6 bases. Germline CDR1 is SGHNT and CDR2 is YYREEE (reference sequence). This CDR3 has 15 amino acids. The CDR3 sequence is CASMASGGAGDTQYF. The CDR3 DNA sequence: TGTGCCAGCATGGCTAGCGGGGGAGCCGGGGATACGCAGTATTTT.

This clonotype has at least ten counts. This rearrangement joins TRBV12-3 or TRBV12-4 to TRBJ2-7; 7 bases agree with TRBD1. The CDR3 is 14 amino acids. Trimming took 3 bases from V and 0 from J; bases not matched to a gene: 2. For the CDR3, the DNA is TGTGCCAGCAGTTTGGACAGGAACTCCTACGAGCAGTACTTC. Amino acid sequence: CASSLDRNSYEQYF.

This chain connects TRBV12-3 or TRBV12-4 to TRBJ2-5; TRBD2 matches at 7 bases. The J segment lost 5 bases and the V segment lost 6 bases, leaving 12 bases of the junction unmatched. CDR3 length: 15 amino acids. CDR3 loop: CASRVTSVGGETQYF. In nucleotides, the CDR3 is TGTGCCAGCAGGGTCACTAGCGTGGGCGGGGAGACCCAGTACTTC.

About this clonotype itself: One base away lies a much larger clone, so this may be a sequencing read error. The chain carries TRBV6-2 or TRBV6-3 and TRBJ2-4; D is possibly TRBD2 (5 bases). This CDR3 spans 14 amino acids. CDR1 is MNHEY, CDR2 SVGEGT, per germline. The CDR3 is CASSYSLAKNIRYF. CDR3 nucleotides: TGTGCCAGCAGTTACAGTCTAGCCAAAAACATTCGGTACTTC.